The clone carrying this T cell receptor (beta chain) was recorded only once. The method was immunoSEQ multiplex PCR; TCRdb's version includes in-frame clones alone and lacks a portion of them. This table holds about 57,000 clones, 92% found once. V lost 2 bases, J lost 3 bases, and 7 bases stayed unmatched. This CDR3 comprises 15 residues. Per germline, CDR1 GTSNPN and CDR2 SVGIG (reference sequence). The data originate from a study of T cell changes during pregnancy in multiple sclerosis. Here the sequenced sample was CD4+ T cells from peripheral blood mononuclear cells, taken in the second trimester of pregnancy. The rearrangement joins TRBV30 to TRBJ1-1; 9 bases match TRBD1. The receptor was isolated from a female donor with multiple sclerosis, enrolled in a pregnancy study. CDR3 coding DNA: TGTGCCTGGAGTAGATCCCGGACAGGGGACACTGAAGCTTTCTTT. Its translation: CAWSRSRTGDTEAFF.